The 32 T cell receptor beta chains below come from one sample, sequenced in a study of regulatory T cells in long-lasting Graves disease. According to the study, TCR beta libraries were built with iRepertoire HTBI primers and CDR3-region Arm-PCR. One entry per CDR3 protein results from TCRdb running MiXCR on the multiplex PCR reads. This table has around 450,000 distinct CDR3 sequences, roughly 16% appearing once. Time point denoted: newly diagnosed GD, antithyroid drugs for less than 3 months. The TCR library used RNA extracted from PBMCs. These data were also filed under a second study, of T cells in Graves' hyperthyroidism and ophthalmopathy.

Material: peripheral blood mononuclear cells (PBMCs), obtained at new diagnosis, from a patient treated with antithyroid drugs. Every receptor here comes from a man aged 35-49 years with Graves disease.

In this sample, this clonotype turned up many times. CDR3: CASSLADRENTEAFF. CDR3 coding DNA: TGTGCCAGCAGCTTGGCCGACAGGGAAAACACTGAAGCTTTCTTT. V usage is TRBV5-5 and J usage is TRBJ1-1; the match to TRBD1 covers 7 bases. Germline lookup yields CDR1 SGHKS and CDR2 YYEKEE (reference sequence). The CDR3 is 15 residues long. Trimming removed 0 bases from V and 2 bases from J; junction bases left unmatched: 4.

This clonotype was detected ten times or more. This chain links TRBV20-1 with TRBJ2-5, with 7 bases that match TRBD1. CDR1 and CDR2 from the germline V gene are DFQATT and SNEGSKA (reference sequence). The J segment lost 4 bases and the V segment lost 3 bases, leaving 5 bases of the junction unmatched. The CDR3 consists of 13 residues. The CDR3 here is CSASVGGSETQYF. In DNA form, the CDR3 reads TGCAGTGCTAGTGTAGGGGGCTCAGAGACCCAGTACTTC.

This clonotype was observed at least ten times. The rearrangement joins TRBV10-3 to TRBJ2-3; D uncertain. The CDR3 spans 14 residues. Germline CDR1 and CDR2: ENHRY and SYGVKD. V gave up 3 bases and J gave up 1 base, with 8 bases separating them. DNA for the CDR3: TGTGCCATCAGTGAAGGCGGAGGCACAGATACGCAGTATTTT. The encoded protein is CAISEGGGTDTQYF.

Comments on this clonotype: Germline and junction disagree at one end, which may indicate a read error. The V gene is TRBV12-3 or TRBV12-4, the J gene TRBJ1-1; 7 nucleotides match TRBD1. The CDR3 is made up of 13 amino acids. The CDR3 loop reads CAGSYRGDTEAFF. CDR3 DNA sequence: TGTGCCGGCAGTTACAGGGGCGACACTGAAGCTTTCTTT.

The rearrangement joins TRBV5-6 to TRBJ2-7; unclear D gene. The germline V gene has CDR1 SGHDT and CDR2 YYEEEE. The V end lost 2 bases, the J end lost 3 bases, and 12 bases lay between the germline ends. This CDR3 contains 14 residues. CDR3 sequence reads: CASSLGRLIYEQYF. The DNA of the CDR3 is TGTGCCAGCAGCTTAGGACGCCTTATCTACGAGCAGTACTTC.

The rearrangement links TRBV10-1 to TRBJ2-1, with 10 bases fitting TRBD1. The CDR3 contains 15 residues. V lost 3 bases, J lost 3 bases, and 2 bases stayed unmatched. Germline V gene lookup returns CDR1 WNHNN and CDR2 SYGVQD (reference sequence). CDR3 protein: CASSDGTGVYNEQFF. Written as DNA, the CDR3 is TGCGCCAGCAGTGACGGGACAGGGGTCTACAATGAGCAGTTCTTC.

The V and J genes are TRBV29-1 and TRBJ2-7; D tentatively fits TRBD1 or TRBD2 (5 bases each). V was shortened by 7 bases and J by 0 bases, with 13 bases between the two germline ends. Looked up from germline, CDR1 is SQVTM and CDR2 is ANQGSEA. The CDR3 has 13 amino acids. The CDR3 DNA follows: TGCAGCGCCTGGGACGGAATCTCCTACGAGCAGTACTTC. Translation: CSAWDGISYEQYF.

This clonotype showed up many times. CDR3: CASSLDGRDVSEQYF. Written as DNA, the CDR3 is TGCGCCAGCAGCTTGGATGGCAGGGATGTTTCCGAGCAGTACTTC. V and J are TRBV5-1 and TRBJ2-7; D perhaps matches TRBD1 (5 bases). Trimming took 0 bases from V and 6 from J, leaving 16 bases between them. Germline V lookup: CDR1 SGHRS, CDR2 YFSETQ. CDR3 size: 15 residues.

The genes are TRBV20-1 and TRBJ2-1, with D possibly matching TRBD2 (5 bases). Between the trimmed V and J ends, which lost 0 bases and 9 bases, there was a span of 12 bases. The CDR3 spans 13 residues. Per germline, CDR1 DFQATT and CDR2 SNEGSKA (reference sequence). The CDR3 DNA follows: TGCAGTGCTAGAGAACCCGGGGAAAGTGAGCAGTTCTTC. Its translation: CSAREPGESEQFF.

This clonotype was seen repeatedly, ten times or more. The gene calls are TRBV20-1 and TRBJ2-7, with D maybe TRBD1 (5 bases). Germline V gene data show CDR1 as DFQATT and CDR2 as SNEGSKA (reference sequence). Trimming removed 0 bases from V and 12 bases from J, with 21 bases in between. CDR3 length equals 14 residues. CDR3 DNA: TGCAGTGCTAGAGATTTCGCGGACCACATGGGGCCGTACTTC. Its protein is CSARDFADHMGPYF.

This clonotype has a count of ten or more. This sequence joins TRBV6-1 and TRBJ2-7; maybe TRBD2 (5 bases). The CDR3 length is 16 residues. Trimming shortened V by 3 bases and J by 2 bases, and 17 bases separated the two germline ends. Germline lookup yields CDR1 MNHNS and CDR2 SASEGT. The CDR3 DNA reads TGTGCCAGCAGTGACCCTGGACGGGGTGTTACCTACGAGCAGTACTTC. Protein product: CASSDPGRGVTYEQYF.

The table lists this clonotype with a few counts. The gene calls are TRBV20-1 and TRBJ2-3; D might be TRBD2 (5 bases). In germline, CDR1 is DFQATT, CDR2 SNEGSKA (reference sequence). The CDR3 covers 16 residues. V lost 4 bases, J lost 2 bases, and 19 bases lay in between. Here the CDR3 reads CSAISSEADTTDTQYF. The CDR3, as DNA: TGCAGTGCTATAAGCAGTGAAGCGGATACCACAGATACGCAGTATTTT.

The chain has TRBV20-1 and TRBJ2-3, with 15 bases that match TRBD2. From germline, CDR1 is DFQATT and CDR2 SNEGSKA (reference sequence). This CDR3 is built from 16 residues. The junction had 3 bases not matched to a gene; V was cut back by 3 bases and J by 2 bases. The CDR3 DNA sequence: TGCAGTGCTAGGGGGACTAGCGGGAGGTTCACAGATACGCAGTATTTT. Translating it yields CSARGTSGRFTDTQYF.

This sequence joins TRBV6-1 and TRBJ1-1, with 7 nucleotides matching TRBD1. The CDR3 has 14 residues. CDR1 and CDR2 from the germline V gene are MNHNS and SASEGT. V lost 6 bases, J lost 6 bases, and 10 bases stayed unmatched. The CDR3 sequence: CASRITTGVAEAFF. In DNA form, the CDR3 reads TGTGCCAGCAGAATCACAACAGGGGTTGCTGAAGCTTTCTTT.

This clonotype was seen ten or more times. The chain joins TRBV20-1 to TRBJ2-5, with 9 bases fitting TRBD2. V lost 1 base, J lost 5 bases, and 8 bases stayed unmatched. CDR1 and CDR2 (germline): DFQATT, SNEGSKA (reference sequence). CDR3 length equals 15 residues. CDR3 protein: CSARVGTSMLETQYF. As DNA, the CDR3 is TGCAGTGCTAGAGTCGGGACTAGCATGCTGGAGACCCAGTACTTC.

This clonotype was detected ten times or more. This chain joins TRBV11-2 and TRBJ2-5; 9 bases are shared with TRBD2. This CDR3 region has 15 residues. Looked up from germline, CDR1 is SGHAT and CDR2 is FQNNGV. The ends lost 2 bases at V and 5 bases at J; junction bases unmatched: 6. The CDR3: CASSLRPSGIETQYF. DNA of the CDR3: TGTGCCAGCAGCTTAAGGCCTAGCGGGATCGAGACCCAGTACTTC.

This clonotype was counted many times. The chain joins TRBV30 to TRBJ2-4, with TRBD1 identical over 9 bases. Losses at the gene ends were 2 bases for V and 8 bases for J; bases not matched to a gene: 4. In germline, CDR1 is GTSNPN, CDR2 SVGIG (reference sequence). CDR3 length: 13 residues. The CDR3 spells CAWSIDRGDIQYF. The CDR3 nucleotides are TGTGCCTGGAGTATAGACAGGGGGGACATTCAGTACTTC.

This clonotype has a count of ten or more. The CDR3 DNA sequence: TGTGCTAGTGGTGCCGGGACAGGGCAAGAGACCCAGTACTTC. Translating gives CASGAGTGQETQYF. The chain uses TRBV12-5 and TRBJ2-5; 9 positions match TRBD1. V shed 5 bases and J 2 bases; nucleotides not matched to a gene: 3. The germline gives CDR1 LGHNT, CDR2 FRNRAP. The CDR3 extends over 14 amino acids.

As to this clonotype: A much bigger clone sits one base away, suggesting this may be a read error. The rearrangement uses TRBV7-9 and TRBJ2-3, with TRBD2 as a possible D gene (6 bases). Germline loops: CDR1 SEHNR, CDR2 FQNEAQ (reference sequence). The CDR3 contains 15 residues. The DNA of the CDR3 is TGTGCCAGCAGCTTAGGTGTGGGACTCCTGACGACGCGGTATTTT. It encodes CASSLGVGLLTTRYF. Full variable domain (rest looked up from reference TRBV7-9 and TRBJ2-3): DTGVSQNPRHKITKRGQNVTFRCDPISEHNRLYWYRQTLGQGPEFLTYFQNEAQLEKSRLLSDRFSAERPKGSFSTLEIQRTEQGDSAMYLCASSLGVGLLTTRYFGPGTRLTVL.

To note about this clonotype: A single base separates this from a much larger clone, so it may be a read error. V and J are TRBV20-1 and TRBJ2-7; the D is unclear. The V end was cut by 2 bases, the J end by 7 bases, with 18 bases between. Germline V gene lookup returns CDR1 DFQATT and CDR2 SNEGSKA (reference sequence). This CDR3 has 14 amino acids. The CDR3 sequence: CSARSFVAVREQYF. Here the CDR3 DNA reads TGCAGTGCTAGAAGTTTTGTGGCCGTCCGTGAGCAGTACTTC.

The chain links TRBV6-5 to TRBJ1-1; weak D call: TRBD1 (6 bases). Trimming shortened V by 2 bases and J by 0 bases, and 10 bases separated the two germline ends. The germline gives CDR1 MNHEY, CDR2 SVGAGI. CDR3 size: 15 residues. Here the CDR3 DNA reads TGTGCCAGCAGTTACCGGGGGGCCTTGAACACTGAAGCTTTCTTT. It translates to CASSYRGALNTEAFF.

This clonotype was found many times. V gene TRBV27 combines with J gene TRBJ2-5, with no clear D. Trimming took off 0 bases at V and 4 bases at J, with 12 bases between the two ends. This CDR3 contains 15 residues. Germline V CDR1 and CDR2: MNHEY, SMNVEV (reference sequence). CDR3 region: CASSLSWGSGETQYF. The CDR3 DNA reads TGTGCCAGCAGTTTATCGTGGGGATCGGGAGAGACCCAGTACTTC.

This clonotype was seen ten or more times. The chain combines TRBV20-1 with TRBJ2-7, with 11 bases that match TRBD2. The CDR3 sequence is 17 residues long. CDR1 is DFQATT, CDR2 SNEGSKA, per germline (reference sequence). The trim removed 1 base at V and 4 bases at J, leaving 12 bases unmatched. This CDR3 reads CSARGGGLAVGAYEQYF. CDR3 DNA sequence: TGCAGTGCTAGAGGGGGGGGACTAGCGGTGGGGGCGTACGAGCAGTACTTC.

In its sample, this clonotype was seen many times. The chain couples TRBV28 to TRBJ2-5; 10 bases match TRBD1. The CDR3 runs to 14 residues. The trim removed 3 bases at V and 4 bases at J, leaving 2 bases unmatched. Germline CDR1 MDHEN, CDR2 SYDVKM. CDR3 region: CASSFRTGGETQYF. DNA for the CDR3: TGTGCCAGCAGTTTTAGGACAGGGGGAGAGACCCAGTACTTC.

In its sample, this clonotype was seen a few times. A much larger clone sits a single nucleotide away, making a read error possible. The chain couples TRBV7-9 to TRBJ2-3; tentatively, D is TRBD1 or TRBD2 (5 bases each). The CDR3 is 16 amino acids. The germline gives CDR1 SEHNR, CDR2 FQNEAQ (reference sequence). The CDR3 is CASSLVVGADTDTRYF. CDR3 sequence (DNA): TGTGCCAGCAGCTTAGTGGTCGGGGCCGACACAGATACGCGGTATTTT.

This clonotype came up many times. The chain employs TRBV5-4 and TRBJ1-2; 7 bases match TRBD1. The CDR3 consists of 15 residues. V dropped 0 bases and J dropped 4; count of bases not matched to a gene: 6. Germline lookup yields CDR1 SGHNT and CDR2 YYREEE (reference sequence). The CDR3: CASSLAEGAGYGYTF. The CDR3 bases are TGTGCCAGCAGCTTGGCCGAGGGGGCGGGCTATGGCTACACCTTC.

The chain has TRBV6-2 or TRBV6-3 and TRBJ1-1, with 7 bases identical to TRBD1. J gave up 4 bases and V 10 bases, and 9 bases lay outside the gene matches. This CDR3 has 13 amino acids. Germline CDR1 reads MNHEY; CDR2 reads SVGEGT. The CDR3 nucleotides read TGTGCCACCAAACAGGGGCGGGTCACTGAAGCTTTCTTT. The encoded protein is CATKQGRVTEAFF.

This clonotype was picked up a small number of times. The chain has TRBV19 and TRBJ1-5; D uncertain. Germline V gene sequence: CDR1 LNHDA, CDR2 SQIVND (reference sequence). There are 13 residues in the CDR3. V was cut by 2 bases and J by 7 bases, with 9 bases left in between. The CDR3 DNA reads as TGTGCCAGTAGTATAATGACGGCCCAGCCCCAGCATTTT. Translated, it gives CASSIMTAQPQHF.

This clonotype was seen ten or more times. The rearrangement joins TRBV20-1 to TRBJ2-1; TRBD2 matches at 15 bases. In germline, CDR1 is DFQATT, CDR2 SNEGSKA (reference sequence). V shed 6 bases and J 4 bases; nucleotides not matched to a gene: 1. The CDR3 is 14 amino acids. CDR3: CSAGLAGGYNEQFF. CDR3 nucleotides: TGCAGTGCGGGACTAGCGGGAGGTTACAATGAGCAGTTCTTC.

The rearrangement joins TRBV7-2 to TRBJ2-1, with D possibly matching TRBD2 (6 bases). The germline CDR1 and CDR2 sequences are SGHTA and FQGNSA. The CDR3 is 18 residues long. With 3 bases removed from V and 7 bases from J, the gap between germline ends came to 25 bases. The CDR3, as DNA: TGTGCCAGCAGCTTGGGGTCGGGACTCTTCACTGGCCGAAATGAGCAGTTCTTC. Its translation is CASSLGSGLFTGRNEQFF.

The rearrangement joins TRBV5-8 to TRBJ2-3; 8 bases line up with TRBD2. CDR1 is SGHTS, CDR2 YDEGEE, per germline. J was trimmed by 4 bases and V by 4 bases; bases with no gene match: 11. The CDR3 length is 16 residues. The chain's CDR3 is CASSPSGLELADTQYF. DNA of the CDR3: TGTGCCAGCAGCCCTTCGGGACTAGAGCTTGCAGATACGCAGTATTTT.

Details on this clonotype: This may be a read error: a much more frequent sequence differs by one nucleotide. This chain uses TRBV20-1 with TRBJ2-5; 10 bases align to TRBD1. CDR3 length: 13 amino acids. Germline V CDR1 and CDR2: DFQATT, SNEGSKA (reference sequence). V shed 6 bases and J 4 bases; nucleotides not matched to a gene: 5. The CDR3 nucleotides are TGCAGTGCCCTGGACAGGGGGGGAGAGACCCAGTACTTC. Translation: CSALDRGGETQYF.